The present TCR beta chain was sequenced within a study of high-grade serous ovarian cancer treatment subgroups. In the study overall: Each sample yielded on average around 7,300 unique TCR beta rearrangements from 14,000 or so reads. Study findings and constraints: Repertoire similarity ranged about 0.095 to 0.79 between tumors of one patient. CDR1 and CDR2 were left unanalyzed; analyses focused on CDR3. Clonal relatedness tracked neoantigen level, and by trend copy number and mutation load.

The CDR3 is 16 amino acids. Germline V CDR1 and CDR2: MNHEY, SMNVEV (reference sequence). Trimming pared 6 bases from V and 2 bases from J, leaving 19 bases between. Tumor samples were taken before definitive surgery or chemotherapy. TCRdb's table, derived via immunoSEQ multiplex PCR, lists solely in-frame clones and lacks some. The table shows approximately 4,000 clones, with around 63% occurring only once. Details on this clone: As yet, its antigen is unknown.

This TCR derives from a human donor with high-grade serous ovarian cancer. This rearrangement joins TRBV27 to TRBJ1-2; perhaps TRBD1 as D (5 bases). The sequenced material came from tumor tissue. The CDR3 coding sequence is TGTGCCAGCAGGGGGGTTGAGGGGACGGAGAACTATGGCTACACCTTC. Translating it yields CASRGVEGTENYGYTF.